The rows below give T cell receptor beta chains drawn from one sample of a study of CXCR3-negative and CXCR3-positive naive CD8 T cells. Following a re-call of the 5' RACE reads, TCRdb has one entry per CDR3 protein and lacks DNA. The ten top clones account for 0.42%, within a sample of over 45,000 distinct CDR3 sequences. Sequencing was performed on naive CXCR3- CD8+ T cells from blood. These receptors originate from a human donor in good health. Some clones in this sample may be carry-over from other donors' samples. Each CDR3 is given with its conserved first and last residue. Rows give clone size only sometimes, using once, few, many, or a class for an expanded clone.

>TRBV12-3/TRBV12-4|TRBJ2-7|-
CASSLVEPFYEQYF
>TRBV7-7|TRBJ2-7|-
CASSRQGSYEQYF
>TRBV12-5|TRBJ2-7|-
CASGPNGGSEQYF
>TRBV5-4|TRBJ2-1|-
CASSSIVQGKDEQFF
>TRBV12-3/TRBV12-4|TRBJ2-5|-
CATGTGGAQYF
>TRBV5-5|TRBJ1-4|-
CASTLLTGPATNEKLFF
>TRBV5-1|TRBJ1-6|-
CASSLYGGQGNSPLHF
>TRBV6-2/TRBV6-3|TRBJ1-5|-
CASSPGAGIGPQHF
>TRBV29-1|TRBJ2-7|-
CSVRGGYEQYF
>TRBV6-2/TRBV6-3|TRBJ2-5|-
CASSRTGLGVETQYF
>TRBV7-9|TRBJ2-1|-
CASSPTSGVGSYNEQFF
>TRBV20-1|TRBJ1-1|-
CSARQGYTEAFF
>TRBV7-6|TRBJ2-7|-
CASSSQEFYEQYF
>TRBV5-1|TRBJ2-3|-
CASSYVGAGTDTQYF
>TRBV29-1|TRBJ2-2|-
CSVPTGAGELFF
>TRBV7-9|TRBJ1-1|-
CASSLIGPMGTEAFF
>TRBV4-3|TRBJ1-1|-
CASSQVLGDRGAEAFF
>TRBV4-3|TRBJ2-7|-
CASSQDVDPLYEQYF
>TRBV28|TRBJ2-2|-
CASSLIRGGTGELFF
>TRBV21-1|TRBJ2-7|-
CASSGPWIPRVYEQYF
>TRBV28|TRBJ2-1|-
CASTIKGSVEQFF
>TRBV7-9|TRBJ1-1|-
CASSLSRGQGANTEAFF
>TRBV6-5|TRBJ2-1|-
CASSYSSSGGYYEQFF
>TRBV6-2/TRBV6-3|TRBJ2-1|-
CASNSGGAAYNEQFF
>TRBV7-7|TRBJ1-4|-
CASSPGRGAGSPKNEKLFF
>TRBV2|TRBJ2-5|-
CASSVRGETQYF
>TRBV20-1|TRBJ2-7|-
CSARRGPEQYF
>TRBV7-9|TRBJ2-5|-
CASSPKLGGANQETQYF
>TRBV28|TRBJ2-1|-
CASSYRGPRDNEQFF
>TRBV4-1|TRBJ2-1|-
CASSQTGTENEQFF
>TRBV6-5|TRBJ1-2|-
CASKRAEYGYTF
>TRBV20-1|TRBJ2-1|-
CSATSGGSSYNEQFF
>TRBV29-1|TRBJ2-2|-
CSILDQRGGELFF
>TRBV6-2/TRBV6-3|TRBJ2-2|medium-sized
CASSGSGDRTGELFF
>TRBV7-2|TRBJ2-7|-
CASSPGTGGVLNEQYF